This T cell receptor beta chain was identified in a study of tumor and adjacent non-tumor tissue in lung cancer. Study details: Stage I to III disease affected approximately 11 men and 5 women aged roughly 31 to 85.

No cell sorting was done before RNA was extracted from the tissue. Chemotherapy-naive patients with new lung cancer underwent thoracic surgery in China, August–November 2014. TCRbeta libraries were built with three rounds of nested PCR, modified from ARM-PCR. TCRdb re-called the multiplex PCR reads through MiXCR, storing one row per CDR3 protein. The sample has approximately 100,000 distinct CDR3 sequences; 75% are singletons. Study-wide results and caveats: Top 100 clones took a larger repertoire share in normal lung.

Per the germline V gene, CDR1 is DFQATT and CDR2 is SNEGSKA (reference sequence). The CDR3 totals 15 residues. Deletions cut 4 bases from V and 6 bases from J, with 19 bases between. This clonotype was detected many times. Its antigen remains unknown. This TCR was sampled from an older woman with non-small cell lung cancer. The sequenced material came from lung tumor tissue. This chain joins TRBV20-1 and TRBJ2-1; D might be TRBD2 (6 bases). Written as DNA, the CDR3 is TGCAGTGCTAAGCCGGGAGCCCAGGCGGCCAATGAGCAGTTCTTC. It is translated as CSAKPGAQAANEQFF.